The source of this TCR beta chain is a study of early T cells in non-severe SARS-CoV-2 infection. Overall study: Sequencing of unsorted whole blood was done on bulk RNA, leaving chains unpaired.

V lost 7 bases to trimming and J lost 6 bases, with 13 bases between them. In germline, CDR1 is MGHDK, CDR2 SYGVNS. The CDR3 contains 12 residues. As part of library construction, unique molecular identifiers were attached to individual cDNA molecules. TCRdb reanalysed the 5' RACE reads using MiXCR and keeps one entry per CDR3 protein. The data contain around 80,000 distinct CDR3 sequences, about 12% of them seen just once; the ten biggest clones take up 4.5% to 7%. This clonotype was obtained from an adult who was a healthcare worker with PCR-confirmed SARS-CoV-2 infection or an uninfected control (not recorded which). The sample taken for sequencing was whole blood. The chain recombines TRBV25-1 with TRBJ2-7; D perhaps matches TRBD2 (6 bases). CDR3 sequence: CASTTMGGEQYF. The CDR3 DNA reads as TGTGCCAGCACCACAATGGGGGGCGAGCAGTACTTC.